The 13 T cell receptor beta chains listed next were all sequenced from one sample in a study of regulatory T cells in long-lasting Graves disease. Time point described: newly diagnosed GD, antithyroid drugs for less than 3 months. PBMC RNA was the source of the TCR library. Construction of TCR beta libraries relied on iRepertoire HTBI primers and on Arm-PCR targeting CDR3 regions. Using its own MiXCR run on the multiplex PCR reads, TCRdb lists one record per CDR3 protein. The top ten clones hold about 7.8% of a sample with about 430,000 distinct CDR3 sequences, 15% of them seen once. A further study also used this sample, focusing on T cells in Graves' hyperthyroidism and ophthalmopathy.

The specimen comprised peripheral blood mononuclear cells (PBMCs), sampled at new diagnosis, from a patient treated with antithyroid drugs. These TCRs come from a woman between 40 and 50 years old with Graves disease.

The table lists this clonotype with many counts. In DNA, the CDR3 is TGTGCCAGCAGTCTTCAAAAACCCGGGCCTCAGAAGACCCAGTACTTC. As protein: CASSLQKPGPQKTQYF. The chain is built from TRBV7-9 and TRBJ2-5, with unresolved D. The CDR3 contains 16 residues. Trimming shortened V by 6 bases and J by 6 bases, and 23 bases separated the two germline ends. The V gene's germline CDR1 is SEHNR and CDR2 FQNEAQ (reference sequence).

This chain links TRBV12-3 or TRBV12-4 with TRBJ2-1; D not resolved. The ends were cut back, 6 bases at V and 7 bases at J, with 7 bases in the middle. This CDR3 region has 11 residues. CDR3 protein: CASSWVNEQFF. In nucleotides, the CDR3 is TGTGCCAGCAGCTGGGTAAATGAGCAGTTCTTC.

There are a few counts of this clonotype. This rearrangement joins TRBV9 to TRBJ2-7; possibly TRBD2 for D (7 bases). V was clipped by 0 bases and J by 1 base, with 17 bases between them. The CDR3 has 17 residues. CDR1 is SGDLS, CDR2 YYNGEE, per germline. The CDR3, as DNA: TGTGCCAGCAGCGTAGCTGGGGGCGGGAGTAGTTCCTACGAGCAGTACTTC. This sequence encodes CASSVAGGGSSSYEQYF.

V gene TRBV4-1 combines with J gene TRBJ2-1; perhaps TRBD1 as D (5 bases). Trimming stripped 1 base from V and 6 bases from J, with 16 bases between. The CDR3 is made up of 16 amino acids. Germline V gene lookup returns CDR1 MGHRA and CDR2 YSYEKL. CDR3 sequence: CASSQGGRWTTNEQFF. CDR3 nucleotide sequence: TGCGCCAGCAGCCAAGGTGGTAGGTGGACAACCAATGAGCAGTTCTTC.

The chain couples TRBV6-1 to TRBJ2-7, with 7 nucleotides matching TRBD1. With V trimmed by 6 bases and J by 6 bases, 17 bases remained unmatched. Germline V gene sequence: CDR1 MNHNS, CDR2 SASEGT. The CDR3 loop spans 16 amino acids. CDR3 nucleotides: TGTGCCAGCAGAGCCGCAGGGACAGCACCTTTAGGCGAGCAGTACTTC. It encodes CASRAAGTAPLGEQYF.

For this clonotype: One base away lies a much larger clone, so this may be a sequencing read error. The chain couples TRBV5-8 to TRBJ1-1; TRBD1 might be the D (6 bases). The CDR3 covers 16 residues. Germline CDR1 is SGHTS and CDR2 is YDEGEE. Trimming removed 7 bases at V and 10 bases at J, with 29 bases between. The CDR3 nucleotides are TGTGCCAGCGGCTCCTGGGGGGGACATCCGGGAGGTGGAGCTTTCTTT. It yields the protein CASGSWGGHPGGGAFF.

There are a few counts of this clonotype. The V and J genes are TRBV20-1 and TRBJ2-2; 7 nucleotides line up with TRBD2. The CDR3 has 11 amino acids. Per the germline V gene, CDR1 is DFQATT and CDR2 is SNEGSKA (reference sequence). The ends lost 6 bases at V and 14 bases at J; junction bases unmatched: 9. CDR3 region: CSAWGGRGLFF. Here the CDR3 DNA reads TGCAGTGCCTGGGGAGGGAGGGGCCTGTTTTTT.

This clonotype has more than one count but fewer than ten. Possible read error: a much larger clone is one base away. The chain links TRBV28 to TRBJ2-1; TRBD2 matches 14 bases. CDR1 and CDR2 (germline): MDHEN, SYDVKM. The length of the CDR3 is 20 residues. V trimming: 8 bases; J trimming: 0 bases; junction bases outside the gene matches: 15. CDR3: CASQGGPGLAGVFSYNEQFF. The CDR3 bases are TGTGCCAGCCAGGGGGGTCCGGGACTAGCGGGAGTATTCTCCTACAATGAGCAGTTCTTC. Complete variable domain (other parts from reference TRBV28 and TRBJ2-1): DVKVTQSSRYLVKRTGEKVFLECVQDMDHENMFWYRQDPGLGLRLIYFSYDVKMKEKGDIPEGYSVSREKKERFSLILESASTNQTSMYLCASQGGPGLAGVFSYNEQFFGPGTRLTVL.

The sample holds many counts of this clonotype. The V call is TRBV11-3, the J call TRBJ2-1; no definite D call. The CDR3 is 14 amino acids. V was shortened by 5 bases and J by 4 bases, with 12 bases between the two germline ends. Germline V gene lookup returns CDR1 SGHNT and CDR2 YENEEA. CDR3 coding DNA: TGTGCCAGCAGCACCCGTCTGGAGTACAATGAGCAGTTCTTC. Amino acids: CASSTRLEYNEQFF.

This clonotype was observed many times. The V gene is TRBV3-1, the J gene TRBJ2-1, with TRBD2 matching 8 bases. V lost 4 bases and J lost 14; bases outside the gene matches: 19. CDR1 and CDR2 from the germline V gene are LGHDT and YNNKEL (reference sequence). The length of the CDR3 is 16 residues. CDR3 bases: TGTGCCAGCAGCCCGCCGGGGCTAGCGGGTGCCGGCCAAGAGTTCTTC. This sequence encodes CASSPPGLAGAGQEFF.

V gene TRBV9 combines with J gene TRBJ2-1; 10 positions match TRBD1. V lost 2 bases, J lost 5 bases, and 16 bases stayed unmatched. In germline, CDR1 is SGDLS, CDR2 YYNGEE. The CDR3 contains 19 residues. The CDR3 bases are TGTGCCAGCAGCGTGACAGGGGGCTCCGGGGGGAGTGTCCACAATGAGCAGTTCTTC. Protein sequence: CASSVTGGSGGSVHNEQFF.

This clonotype showed up many times. The rearrangement uses TRBV28 and TRBJ1-5, with 9 bases lining up with TRBD1. CDR3 size: 15 residues. V lost 6 bases to trimming and J lost 15 bases; unmatched junction nucleotides: 18. The germline gives CDR1 MDHEN, CDR2 SYDVKM. CDR3 in DNA: TGTGCCAGCAGCCGATTGGGGACAGGGTCCAGAGAAGTGCATTTT. Its protein is CASSRLGTGSREVHF.

This clonotype was counted at least ten times. The chain uses TRBV19 and TRBJ1-1; 9 bases fit TRBD1. Unmatched junction bases numbered 9, after V lost 5 bases and J lost 5 bases. Germline CDR1 reads LNHDA; CDR2 reads SQIVND (reference sequence). The CDR3 consists of 15 residues. This CDR3 reads CASSLTGTGYTEAFF. In nucleotides, the CDR3 is TGTGCCAGTAGTTTAACCGGGACAGGGTATACTGAAGCTTTCTTT.